This T cell receptor (beta chain) was obtained from a study of blood T cell repertoires in COVID-19. CDR1 MNHEY and CDR2 SVGAGI come from the germline V gene. Trimming pared 6 bases from V and 7 bases from J, leaving 15 bases between. The CDR3 runs to 13 residues. In Cohort 3, a recovered donor had either two negative PCRs, clearance, or symptom resolution. TCRdb's table, derived via immunoSEQ multiplex PCR, lists solely in-frame clones and lacks some. The data contain 110,000 to 150,000 clones, roughly 75% of them singletons. This TCR was recovered from a woman aged 45-60 years who had recovered from COVID-19. Source material: PBMCs or T cells enriched from blood (not recorded which). The V call is TRBV6-5, the J call TRBJ1-2; D gene ambiguous. The CDR3 spells CASRFDTFSGYTF. CDR3 sequence (DNA): TGTGCCAGCAGGTTTGACACGTTCTCTGGCTACACCTTC.